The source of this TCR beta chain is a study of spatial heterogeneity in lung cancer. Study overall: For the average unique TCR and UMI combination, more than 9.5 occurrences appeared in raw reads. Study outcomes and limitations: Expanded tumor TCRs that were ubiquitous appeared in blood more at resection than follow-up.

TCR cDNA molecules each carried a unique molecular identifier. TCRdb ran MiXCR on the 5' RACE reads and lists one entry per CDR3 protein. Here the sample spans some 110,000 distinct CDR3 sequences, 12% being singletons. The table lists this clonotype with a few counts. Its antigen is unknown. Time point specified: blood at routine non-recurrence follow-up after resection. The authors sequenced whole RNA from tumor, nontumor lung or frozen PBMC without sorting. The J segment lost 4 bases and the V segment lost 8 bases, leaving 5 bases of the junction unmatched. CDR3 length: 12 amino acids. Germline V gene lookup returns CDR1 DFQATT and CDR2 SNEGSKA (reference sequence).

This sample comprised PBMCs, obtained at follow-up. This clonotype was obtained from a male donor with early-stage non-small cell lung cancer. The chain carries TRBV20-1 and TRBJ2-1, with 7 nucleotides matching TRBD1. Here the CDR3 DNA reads TGCAGTACAGGGGTAGGGTACAATGAGCAGTTCTTC. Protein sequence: CSTGVGYNEQFF.